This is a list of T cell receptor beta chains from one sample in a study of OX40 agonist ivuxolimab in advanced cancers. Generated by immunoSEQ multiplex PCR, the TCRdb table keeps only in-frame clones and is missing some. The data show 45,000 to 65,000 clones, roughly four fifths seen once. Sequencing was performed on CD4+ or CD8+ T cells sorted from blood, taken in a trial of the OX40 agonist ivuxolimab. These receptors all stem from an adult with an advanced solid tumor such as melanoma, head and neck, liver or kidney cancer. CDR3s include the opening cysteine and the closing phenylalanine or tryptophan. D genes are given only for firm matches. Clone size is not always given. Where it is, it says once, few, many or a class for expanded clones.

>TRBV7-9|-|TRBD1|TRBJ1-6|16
CASSPRAGQGNSPLHF
TGTGCCAGCAGCCCTCGAGCAGGACAGGGGAATTCACCCCTCCACTTT
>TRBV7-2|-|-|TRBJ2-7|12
CASSLEIGEQYF
TGTGCCAGCAGCTTAGAGATTGGCGAGCAGTACTTC
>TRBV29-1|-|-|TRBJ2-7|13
CSVEGSYSYEQYF
TGCAGCGTTGAGGGCTCTTACTCCTACGAGCAGTACTTC
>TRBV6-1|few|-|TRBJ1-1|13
CASSEHGGGEAFF
TGTGCCAGCAGTGAACACGGAGGTGGAGAAGCTTTCTTT
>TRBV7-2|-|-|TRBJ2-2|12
CASSLAVGELFF
TGTGCCAGCAGCTTAGCGGTCGGGGAGCTGTTTTTT
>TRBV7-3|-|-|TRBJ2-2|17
CASSPMLDSANTGELFF
TGTGCCAGCAGCCCCATGCTGGACTCGGCGAACACCGGGGAGCTGTTTTTT
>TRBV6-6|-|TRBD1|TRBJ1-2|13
CASSRGQSYGYTF
TGTGCCAGCAGTAGGGGACAGAGCTATGGCTACACCTTC
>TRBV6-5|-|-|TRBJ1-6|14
CASTGGVYNSPLHF
TGTGCCAGCACGGGAGGCGTCTATAATTCACCCCTCCACTTT
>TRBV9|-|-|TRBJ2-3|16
CASSSQGRAVADTQYF
TGTGCCAGCAGCTCCCAGGGACGAGCGGTTGCAGATACGCAGTATTTT
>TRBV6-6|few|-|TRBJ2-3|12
CASSYSDGPQYF
TGTGCCAGCAGTTACTCTGACGGCCCGCAGTATTTT
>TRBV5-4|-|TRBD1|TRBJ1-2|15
CASSLGGQGVYGYTF
TGTGCCAGCAGCTTGGGGGGACAGGGGGTTTATGGCTACACCTTC
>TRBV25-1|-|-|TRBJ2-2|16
CASSSRGGPGTGELFF
TGTGCCAGCAGTTCCCGTGGGGGGCCCGGCACCGGGGAGCTGTTTTTT
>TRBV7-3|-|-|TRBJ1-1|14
CASSLTGTEAEAFF
TGTGCCAGCAGCTTAACGGGGACGGAGGCTGAAGCTTTCTTT
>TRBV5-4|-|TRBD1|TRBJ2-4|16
CASSLWTGGGKNIQYF
TGTGCCAGCAGCTTGTGGACAGGGGGTGGAAAAAACATTCAGTACTTC
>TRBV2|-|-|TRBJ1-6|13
CASNRWGDSPLHF
TGTGCCAGCAATCGATGGGGCGATTCACCCCTCCACTTT
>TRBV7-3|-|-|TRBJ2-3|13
CASSLDSTDTQYF
TGTGCCAGCAGCTTGGATAGCACAGATACGCAGTATTTT
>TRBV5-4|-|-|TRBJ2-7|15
CASSGGTISSYEQYF
TGTGCCAGCAGCGGGGGGACAATTAGCTCCTACGAGCAGTACTTC
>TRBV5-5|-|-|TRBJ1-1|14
CASSRGYLNTEAFF
TGTGCCAGCAGCAGGGGCTACCTGAACACTGAAGCTTTCTTT
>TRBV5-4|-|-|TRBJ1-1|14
CASSLLQTNTEAFF
TGTGCCAGCAGCTTGCTACAGACGAACACTGAAGCTTTCTTT
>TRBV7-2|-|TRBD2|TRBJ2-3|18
CASSQSAFSGAQYGTQYF
TGTGCCAGCAGCCAGAGTGCCTTTAGCGGGGCGCAATATGGTACGCAGTATTTT
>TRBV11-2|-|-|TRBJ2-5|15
CASSLGLGAQETQYF
TGTGCCAGCAGCTTAGGACTCGGGGCCCAAGAGACCCAGTACTTC
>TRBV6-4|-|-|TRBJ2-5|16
CASSEKGGQLGGAQYF
TGTGCCAGCAGTGAAAAAGGCGGACAGCTGGGGGGGGCCCAGTACTTC
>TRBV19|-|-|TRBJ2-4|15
CASKASRGSTNIQYF
TGTGCCAGTAAAGCGAGTCGGGGCAGCACAAACATTCAGTACTTC
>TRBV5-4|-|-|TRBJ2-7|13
CASSLEANYEQYF
TGTGCCAGCAGCTTGGAGGCAAACTACGAGCAGTACTTC
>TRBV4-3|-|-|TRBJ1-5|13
CASSQESGQPQHF
TGCGCCAGCAGCCAAGAATCGGGTCAGCCCCAGCATTTT
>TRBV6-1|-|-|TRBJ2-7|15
CASSEGTTGIYEQYF
TGTGCCAGCAGTGAAGGTACAACAGGGATTTACGAGCAGTACTTC
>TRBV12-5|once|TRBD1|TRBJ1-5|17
CASGHERDSGNYQPQHF
TGTGCTAGTGGCCATGAACGGGACAGTGGAAACTATCAGCCCCAGCATTTT
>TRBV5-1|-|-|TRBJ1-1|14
CASSQRTDRAEAFF
TGCGCCAGCAGCCAAAGAACTGATCGGGCTGAAGCTTTCTTT
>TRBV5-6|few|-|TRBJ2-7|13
CASNTGTTYEQYF
TGTGCCAGCAACACCGGGACCACCTACGAGCAGTACTTC
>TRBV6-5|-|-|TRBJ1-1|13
CATSLKANTEAFF
TGTGCCACCTCTTTAAAAGCTAACACTGAAGCTTTCTTT
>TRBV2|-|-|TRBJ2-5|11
CASTTKETQYF
TGTGCCAGCACAACTAAAGAGACCCAGTACTTC
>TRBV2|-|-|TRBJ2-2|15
CASSVLGANTGELFF
TGTGCCAGCAGTGTTTTGGGGGCGAACACCGGGGAGCTGTTTTTT
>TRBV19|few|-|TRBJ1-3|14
CASARGGSGNTIYF
TGTGCCAGCGCCAGGGGTGGCTCTGGAAACACCATATATTTT
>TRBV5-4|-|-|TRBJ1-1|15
CASSFEGPRWTEAFF
TGTGCCAGCAGCTTTGAGGGACCGAGGTGGACTGAAGCTTTCTTT
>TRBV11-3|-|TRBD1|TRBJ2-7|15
CASSFPRTGKYEQYF
TGTGCCAGCAGCTTCCCTCGGACAGGAAAATACGAGCAGTACTTC
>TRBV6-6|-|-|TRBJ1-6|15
CASSGGAGDNSPLHF
TGTGCCAGCAGTGGTGGCGCAGGCGATAATTCACCCCTCCACTTT
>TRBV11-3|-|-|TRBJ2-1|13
CASSLRVNWEQFF
TGTGCCAGCAGCTTAAGAGTCAACTGGGAGCAGTTCTTC
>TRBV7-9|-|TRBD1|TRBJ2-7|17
CASSPSRGGTGAAEQYF
TGTGCCAGCAGCCCCTCACGGGGCGGGACAGGGGCCGCCGAGCAGTACTTC
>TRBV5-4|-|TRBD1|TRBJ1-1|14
CASSRDRGYTEAFF
TGTGCCAGCAGCCGGGACAGGGGCTACACTGAAGCTTTCTTT
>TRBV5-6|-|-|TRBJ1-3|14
CASSSAPSGNTIYF
TGTGCCAGCAGCTCAGCTCCATCTGGAAACACCATATATTTT
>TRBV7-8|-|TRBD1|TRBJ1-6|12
CASSLDRGPLHF
TGTGCCAGCAGCCTTGACAGGGGACCCCTCCACTTT
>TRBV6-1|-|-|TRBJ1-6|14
CASSEIGDNSPLHF
TGTGCCAGCAGTGAAATTGGGGATAATTCACCCCTCCACTTT
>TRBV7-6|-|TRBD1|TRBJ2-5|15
CASGNRDRGTETQYF
TGTGCCAGTGGAAACCGGGACAGGGGAACGGAGACCCAGTACTTC
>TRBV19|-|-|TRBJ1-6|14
CASTPGRANSPLHF
TGTGCCAGTACCCCGGGACGGGCTAATTCACCCCTCCACTTT
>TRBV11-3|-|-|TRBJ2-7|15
CASSLSQQGSYEQYF
TGTGCCAGCAGCTTATCCCAACAGGGATCCTACGAGCAGTACTTC